This record concerns one T cell receptor (beta chain) sequence. Its antigen is not yet known. No base quality values were provided; no much bigger clone lies one nucleotide off. The sample comes from a study of blood T cell repertoires in COVID-19 (dated by TCRdb to 2018 to 2020). Describing the broader study: The collaborator samples originated in the United States, Italy and Spain and spanned the acute and convalescent phases of COVID-19. The prospective study material was composed of cDNA or gDNA derived from T cells, B-cell-depleted T cells, or PBMCs. Subjects who had been exposed to COVID-19, were actively infected with it, or had recovered from it provided the deeply sampled blood TCRbeta repertoires that made up the dataset. The repertoires were released in a freely available public database intended as a resource for research on the immune response to SARS-CoV-2. The samples were drawn from two sources: the first 160 participants of the ongoing ImmuneRACE study, and some 1,300 subjects contributed by 6 global collaborators. The sample metadata nearly always contained a de-identified subject ID, COVID-19 status, age in years and sex. Where available, HLA class I and class II types were obtained from metadata supplied by the sample provider rather than from assay-based typing. Study-wide findings and limitations: The quantity of clinical and demographic metadata differed by source and by participant and was supplied without curation.

The immunoSEQ Assay, a bias-controlled multiplex PCR, was used to amplify TCRbeta CDR3 regions from genomic DNA. The paper's processing steps were these. The number of nucleated cells in each sample was estimated from the amplification of reference gene primers within the assay. Sequence reads were collapsed and filtered to measure the absolute abundance of every unique TCRbeta CDR3 rearrangement. Productive Simpson clonality was computed per sample as the square root of Simpson's diversity index over productive rearrangements. Imported from immuneACCESS, the table was reduced by TCRdb to in-frame sequences with V and J called. These copies leave out some clones; in studies compared against another copy, an unresolved V gene accounts for under half, and the cause of the remainder is not known. That table is the source of V, J and clone size, and D and trimming were worked out from the DNA. A total of hundreds of thousands of clones appear in this sample, approximately 90% of them only once. 2.5% to 4% of the sample is held by the ten biggest clonotypes.

A second Seattle source provided samples from volunteer blood donors who had recovered from COVID-19. Whole blood was collected in K2EDTA tubes by collaborating institutions according to the institutions' own protocols. Collaborator samples were shipped for TCRbeta analysis as frozen whole blood, isolated PBMCs, or DNA extracted from either sample type. The specimen sequenced was peripheral blood. This clonotype was obtained from a woman aged 18 to 35 who had recovered from COVID-19.

The nucleotide sequence is TGTGCCAGCAGCGCACGACTAGCTTCGACAGATACGCAGTATTTT. Translation gives CASSARLASTDTQYF. The V and J segments used are TRBV9 and TRBJ2-3; 7 of the junction bases match TRBD2. The germline V gene supplies CDR1 SGDLS and CDR2 YYNGEE. The CDR3 holds 15 amino acids from the cysteine to the phenylalanine. Of all the DNA, just the CDR3 is kept, 45 bases in frame from base 1. Here V drops 3 bases and J drops 3 bases, and the junction holds 7 bases not matched to any gene.